The rows below give T cell receptor beta chains drawn from one sample of a study of post-analysis software for immune sequencing data. TCRdb redid the calling of the PCR reads with MiXCR, one entry per CDR3 protein. The repertoire holds about 400,000 distinct CDR3 sequences, about a third seen once, with around an eighth in the top ten. Input material: blood. These receptors all stem from a girl aged 10-17 years with multiple sclerosis. Each CDR3 is given with its conserved first and last residue. The D gene is left open where the match is weak. Clone size is given for some rows only: seen once, a few or many times, or a class if the clone is expanded.

CDR3 protein: CASSQVASGGGSYNEQFF
CDR3 DNA: TGCGCCAGCAGCCAAGTCGCCAGCGGGGGAGGCTCCTACAATGAGCAGTTCTTC
J gene: TRBJ2-1
clone size: few
V gene: TRBV4-1
D gene: TRBD2
CDR3 length: 18

CDR3 protein: CSASRGGQTDTQYF
CDR3 DNA: TGCAGTGCATCGAGGGGGGGGCAAACAGATACGCAGTATTTT
J gene: TRBJ2-3
clone size: NA
V gene: TRBV20-1
D gene: NA
CDR3 length: 14

CDR3 protein: CASSLRRRGAYEQYF
CDR3 DNA: TGTGCCAGCAGCTTGAGGCGCCGGGGAGCATACGAGCAGTACTTC
J gene: TRBJ2-7
clone size: NA
V gene: TRBV5-4
D gene: NA
CDR3 length: 15

CDR3 protein: CASSSTGTGANSPLHF
CDR3 DNA: TGTGCCAGCAGCTCCACCGGGACAGGGGCTAATTCACCCCTCCACTTT
J gene: TRBJ1-6
clone size: NA
V gene: TRBV7-9
D gene: TRBD1
CDR3 length: 16

CDR3 protein: CASSFSAGRYTF
CDR3 DNA: TGTGCCAGCAGTTTCTCGGCCGGGCGCTACACCTTC
J gene: TRBJ1-2
clone size: few
V gene: TRBV12-3/TRBV12-4
D gene: NA
CDR3 length: 12

CDR3 protein: CASSHVDRGDTEAFF
CDR3 DNA: TGTGCCAGCAGTCATGTGGACAGGGGGGACACTGAAGCTTTCTTT
J gene: TRBJ1-1
clone size: NA
V gene: TRBV6-6
D gene: TRBD1
CDR3 length: 15

CDR3 protein: CSASGDYNEQFF
CDR3 DNA: TGCAGTGCTAGCGGGGATTACAATGAGCAGTTCTTC
J gene: TRBJ2-1
clone size: NA
V gene: TRBV20-1
D gene: NA
CDR3 length: 12

CDR3 protein: CASSLSGSYEQYF
CDR3 DNA: TGTGCCAGCAGCCTCAGTGGCTCCTACGAGCAGTACTTC
J gene: TRBJ2-7
clone size: few
V gene: TRBV27
D gene: NA
CDR3 length: 13

CDR3 protein: CSVEMRQKNIQYF
CDR3 DNA: TGCAGCGTTGAAATGAGACAGAAAAACATTCAGTACTTC
J gene: TRBJ2-4
clone size: NA
V gene: TRBV29-1
D gene: NA
CDR3 length: 13

CDR3 protein: CASRPPTGTGKNIQYF
CDR3 DNA: TGTGCCAGCAGGCCCCCTACCGGGACAGGAAAAAACATTCAGTACTTC
J gene: TRBJ2-4
clone size: NA
V gene: TRBV28
D gene: TRBD1
CDR3 length: 16

CDR3 protein: CASFEERRISYEQYF
CDR3 DNA: TGTGCCAGTTTTGAAGAGCGGAGAATTTCCTACGAGCAGTACTTC
J gene: TRBJ2-7
clone size: NA
V gene: TRBV6-1
D gene: NA
CDR3 length: 15

CDR3 protein: CASISMDRDTDTQYF
CDR3 DNA: TGTGCCAGCATCTCTATGGACAGAGACACAGATACGCAGTATTTT
J gene: TRBJ2-3
clone size: few
V gene: TRBV7-9
D gene: NA
CDR3 length: 15

CDR3 protein: CASSRRLAGWTGELFF
CDR3 DNA: TGTGCCAGCAGCCGTCGACTAGCGGGGTGGACCGGGGAGCTGTTTTTT
J gene: TRBJ2-2
clone size: NA
V gene: TRBV3-1
D gene: TRBD2
CDR3 length: 16

CDR3 protein: CASSSGTSGVYEQYF
CDR3 DNA: TGTGCCAGCAGTTCCGGGACTAGCGGGGTTTACGAGCAGTACTTC
J gene: TRBJ2-7
clone size: NA
V gene: TRBV12-3/TRBV12-4
D gene: TRBD2
CDR3 length: 15

CDR3 protein: CASRAGSRSETQYF
CDR3 DNA: TGTGCCAGCAGGGCGGGGAGCCGCTCGGAGACCCAGTACTTC
J gene: TRBJ2-5
clone size: NA
V gene: TRBV12-3/TRBV12-4
D gene: NA
CDR3 length: 14

CDR3 protein: CSALDGYGYTF
CDR3 DNA: TGCAGTGCCCTAGATGGCTATGGCTACACCTTC
J gene: TRBJ1-2
clone size: NA
V gene: TRBV20-1
D gene: NA
CDR3 length: 11

CDR3 protein: CASGLGVAGYTDTQYF
CDR3 DNA: TGTGCTAGTGGTTTGGGAGTCGCGGGTTACACAGATACGCAGTATTTT
J gene: TRBJ2-3
clone size: NA
V gene: TRBV12-5
D gene: NA
CDR3 length: 16

CDR3 protein: CASSSPSIELFF
CDR3 DNA: TGTGCCAGCAGTTCCCCATCGATAGAACTGTTTTTT
J gene: TRBJ1-4
clone size: NA
V gene: TRBV28
D gene: NA
CDR3 length: 12

CDR3 protein: CASSVQGDTEAFF
CDR3 DNA: TGTGCCAGCAGCGTACAGGGGGACACTGAAGCTTTCTTT
J gene: TRBJ1-1
clone size: NA
V gene: TRBV5-5
D gene: TRBD1
CDR3 length: 13

CDR3 protein: CSARTGVRYGYTF
CDR3 DNA: TGCAGCGCCCGGACAGGGGTACGGTATGGCTACACCTTC
J gene: TRBJ1-2
clone size: NA
V gene: TRBV29-1
D gene: TRBD1
CDR3 length: 13

CDR3 protein: CASSFYRGANYGYTF
CDR3 DNA: TGTGCCAGCAGTTTCTACAGGGGGGCTAACTATGGCTACACCTTC
J gene: TRBJ1-2
clone size: few
V gene: TRBV28
D gene: TRBD1
CDR3 length: 15

CDR3 protein: CASRILAGAADTQYF
CDR3 DNA: TGTGCCAGCAGAATACTAGCGGGGGCGGCAGATACGCAGTATTTT
J gene: TRBJ2-3
clone size: NA
V gene: TRBV6-2/TRBV6-3
D gene: TRBD2
CDR3 length: 15

CDR3 protein: CSVEEGYEQYF
CDR3 DNA: TGCAGCGTTGAAGAGGGCTACGAGCAGTACTTC
J gene: TRBJ2-7
clone size: many
V gene: TRBV29-1
D gene: NA
CDR3 length: 11

CDR3 protein: CASSFGGTQYF
CDR3 DNA: TGTGCCAGCAGTTTCGGCGGTACGCAGTATTTT
J gene: TRBJ2-3
clone size: few
V gene: TRBV6-5
D gene: NA
CDR3 length: 11

CDR3 protein: CASSPPAGGREKLFF
CDR3 DNA: TGTGCCAGCAGTCCTCCGGCAGGGGGCCGCGAAAAACTGTTTTTT
J gene: TRBJ1-4
clone size: few
V gene: TRBV12-3/TRBV12-4
D gene: TRBD1
CDR3 length: 15

CDR3 protein: CASTPLMCGYTF
CDR3 DNA: TGTGCCAGCACCCCACTTATGTGTGGCTACACCTTC
J gene: TRBJ1-2
clone size: NA
V gene: TRBV21-1
D gene: NA
CDR3 length: 12

CDR3 protein: CASSVGQGPVYEQYF
CDR3 DNA: TGTGCCAGCAGCGTAGGGCAGGGGCCCGTCTACGAGCAGTACTTC
J gene: TRBJ2-7
clone size: few
V gene: TRBV9
D gene: NA
CDR3 length: 15

CDR3 protein: CASSLSWGETQYF
CDR3 DNA: TGTGCCAGCAGTTTAAGTTGGGGAGAGACCCAGTACTTC
J gene: TRBJ2-5
clone size: NA
V gene: TRBV12-3/TRBV12-4
D gene: NA
CDR3 length: 13

CDR3 protein: CASSLASGQYNEQFF
CDR3 DNA: TGTGCCAGCAGCTTAGCGTCAGGGCAGTACAATGAGCAGTTCTTC
J gene: TRBJ2-1
clone size: NA
V gene: TRBV7-9
D gene: NA
CDR3 length: 15

CDR3 protein: CASSPGPSYEQYF
CDR3 DNA: TGTGCCAGCAGCCCCGGTCCCTCCTACGAGCAGTACTTC
J gene: TRBJ2-7
clone size: many
V gene: TRBV7-6
D gene: NA
CDR3 length: 13

CDR3 protein: CASSLVIGGLAGEDDTQYF
CDR3 DNA: TGTGCCAGCAGTTTGGTAATTGGTGGACTAGCGGGGGAGGATGATACGCAGTATTTT
J gene: TRBJ2-3
clone size: NA
V gene: TRBV28
D gene: TRBD2
CDR3 length: 19

CDR3 protein: CASSPGQPYGYTF
CDR3 DNA: TGTGCCAGCAGCCCGGGACAACCCTATGGCTACACCTTC
J gene: TRBJ1-2
clone size: NA
V gene: TRBV12-3/TRBV12-4
D gene: NA
CDR3 length: 13

CDR3 protein: CASSDGQSYGYTF
CDR3 DNA: TGTGCCAGCAGTGACGGACAGAGCTATGGCTACACCTTC
J gene: TRBJ1-2
clone size: NA
V gene: TRBV6-1
D gene: NA
CDR3 length: 13

CDR3 protein: CASSTQGAYERYF
CDR3 DNA: TGTGCCAGTAGTACCCAGGGAGCCTACGAGCGGTACTTC
J gene: TRBJ2-5
clone size: NA
V gene: TRBV19
D gene: NA
CDR3 length: 13

CDR3 protein: CASSLGADTDNEQFF
CDR3 DNA: TGTGCCAGCAGCCTAGGGGCTGACACAGACAATGAGCAGTTCTTC
J gene: TRBJ2-1
clone size: few
V gene: TRBV28
D gene: NA
CDR3 length: 15

CDR3 protein: CAWSVSGGYNQPQHF
CDR3 DNA: TGTGCCTGGAGTGTATCGGGGGGGTACAATCAGCCCCAGCATTTT
J gene: TRBJ1-5
clone size: NA
V gene: TRBV30
D gene: NA
CDR3 length: 15

CDR3 protein: CASSFRVWNQETQYF
CDR3 DNA: TGTGCCAGCAGCTTCCGGGTTTGGAACCAAGAGACCCAGTACTTC
J gene: TRBJ2-5
clone size: few
V gene: TRBV5-6
D gene: NA
CDR3 length: 15

CDR3 protein: CASSPTEDQPQHF
CDR3 DNA: TGTGCCAGCAGCCCTACAGAAGATCAGCCCCAGCATTTT
J gene: TRBJ1-5
clone size: few
V gene: TRBV12-3/TRBV12-4
D gene: NA
CDR3 length: 13

CDR3 protein: CASSQDLGWSQSKQFF
CDR3 DNA: TGCGCCAGCAGCCAAGATCTTGGTTGGAGCCAAAGCAAGCAGTTCTTC
J gene: TRBJ2-1
clone size: many
V gene: TRBV4-3
D gene: NA
CDR3 length: 16

CDR3 protein: CASSSQGFRETQYF
CDR3 DNA: TGTGCCAGCAGCTCACAGGGATTTCGGGAGACCCAGTACTTC
J gene: TRBJ2-5
clone size: NA
V gene: TRBV12-3/TRBV12-4
D gene: NA
CDR3 length: 14

CDR3 protein: CASSQTAGHYNEQFF
CDR3 DNA: TGCGCCAGCAGCCAGACAGCGGGGCATTACAATGAGCAGTTCTTC
J gene: TRBJ2-1
clone size: NA
V gene: TRBV4-1
D gene: TRBD2
CDR3 length: 15

CDR3 protein: CSASSGTGVYEQYF
CDR3 DNA: TGCAGTGCTAGTTCTGGGACAGGGGTCTACGAGCAGTACTTC
J gene: TRBJ2-7
clone size: NA
V gene: TRBV20-1
D gene: TRBD1
CDR3 length: 14

CDR3 protein: CASSLWDSGNTIYF
CDR3 DNA: TGTGCCAGCAGCTTGTGGGACTCTGGAAACACCATATATTTT
J gene: TRBJ1-3
clone size: NA
V gene: TRBV5-8
D gene: NA
CDR3 length: 14

CDR3 protein: CSASDRGLDYGYTF
CDR3 DNA: TGCAGTGCCTCAGACAGGGGGCTGGACTATGGCTACACCTTC
J gene: TRBJ1-2
clone size: NA
V gene: TRBV20-1
D gene: TRBD1
CDR3 length: 14

CDR3 protein: CASSFDRTYEQYF
CDR3 DNA: TGTGCCAGCAGTTTTGACAGAACCTACGAGCAGTACTTC
J gene: TRBJ2-7
clone size: few
V gene: TRBV6-6
D gene: NA
CDR3 length: 13

CDR3 protein: CASSVMGGEHF
CDR3 DNA: TGTGCCAGTAGCGTTATGGGGGGCGAGCATTTT
J gene: TRBJ1-5
clone size: few
V gene: TRBV9
D gene: NA
CDR3 length: 11

CDR3 protein: CATQAGGTKDTQYF
CDR3 DNA: TGTGCCACCCAAGCAGGGGGCACGAAAGATACGCAGTATTTT
J gene: TRBJ2-3
clone size: NA
V gene: TRBV24-1
D gene: TRBD1
CDR3 length: 14

CDR3 protein: CSVELSRAGGITDTQYF
CDR3 DNA: TGCAGCGTTGAACTGAGTCGAGCGGGGGGCATCACAGATACGCAGTATTTT
J gene: TRBJ2-3
clone size: few
V gene: TRBV29-1
D gene: TRBD2
CDR3 length: 17

CDR3 protein: CASSLGALNQPQHF
CDR3 DNA: TGTGCCAGCAGCTTGGGGGCTCTCAATCAGCCCCAGCATTTT
J gene: TRBJ1-5
clone size: few
V gene: TRBV5-6
D gene: NA
CDR3 length: 14

CDR3 protein: CASSYLTGGISYNEQFF
CDR3 DNA: TGTGCCAGCAGTTACCTTACAGGGGGCATTTCCTACAATGAGCAGTTCTTC
J gene: TRBJ2-1
clone size: NA
V gene: TRBV6-6
D gene: TRBD1
CDR3 length: 17

CDR3 protein: CASSQPGIFNEQFF
CDR3 DNA: TGTGCCAGCAGCCAACCGGGGATATTTAATGAGCAGTTCTTC
J gene: TRBJ2-1
clone size: few
V gene: TRBV4-2
D gene: NA
CDR3 length: 14

CDR3 protein: CTSSFGDMNTEAFF
CDR3 DNA: TGCACCAGCAGCTTCGGGGATATGAACACTGAAGCTTTCTTT
J gene: TRBJ1-1
clone size: NA
V gene: TRBV5-1
D gene: NA
CDR3 length: 14